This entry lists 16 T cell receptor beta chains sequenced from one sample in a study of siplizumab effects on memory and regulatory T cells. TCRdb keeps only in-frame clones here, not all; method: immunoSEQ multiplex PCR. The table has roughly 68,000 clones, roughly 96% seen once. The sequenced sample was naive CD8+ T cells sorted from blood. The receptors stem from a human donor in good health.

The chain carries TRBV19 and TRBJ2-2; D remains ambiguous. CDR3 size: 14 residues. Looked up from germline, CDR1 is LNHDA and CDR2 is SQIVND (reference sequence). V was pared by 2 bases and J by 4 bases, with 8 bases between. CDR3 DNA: TGTGCCAGTAGTATACGGACCCTCACCGGGGAGCTGTTTTTT. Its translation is CASSIRTLTGELFF.

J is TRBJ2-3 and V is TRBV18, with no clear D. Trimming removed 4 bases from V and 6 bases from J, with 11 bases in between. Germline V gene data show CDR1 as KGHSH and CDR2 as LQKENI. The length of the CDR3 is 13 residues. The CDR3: CASSRDLGDTQYF. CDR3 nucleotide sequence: TGTGCCAGCTCACGCGACCTTGGGGATACGCAGTATTTT.

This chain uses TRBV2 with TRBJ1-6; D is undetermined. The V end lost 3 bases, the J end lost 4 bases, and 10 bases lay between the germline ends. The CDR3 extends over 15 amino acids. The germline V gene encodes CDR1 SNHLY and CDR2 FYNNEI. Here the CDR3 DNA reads TGTGCCAGCAGTGACGAGGACTTTTATAATTCACCCCTCCACTTT. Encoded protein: CASSDEDFYNSPLHF.

This CDR3 reads CASSRPQRGDHEQFF. The CDR3, as DNA: TGTGCCAGCAGTCGCCCGCAGCGGGGGGATCATGAGCAGTTCTTC. This chain uses TRBV7-9 with TRBJ2-1; 9 bases line up with TRBD2. V shed 6 bases and J 8 bases; nucleotides not matched to a gene: 11. Germline loops: CDR1 SEHNR, CDR2 FQNEAQ (reference sequence). The CDR3 runs 15 residues.

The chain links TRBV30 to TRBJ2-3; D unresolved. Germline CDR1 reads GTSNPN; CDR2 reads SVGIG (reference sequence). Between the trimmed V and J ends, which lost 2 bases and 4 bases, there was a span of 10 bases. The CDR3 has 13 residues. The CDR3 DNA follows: TGTGCCTGGAGTTCGGCAGGCCCAGATACGCAGTATTTT. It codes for CAWSSAGPDTQYF.

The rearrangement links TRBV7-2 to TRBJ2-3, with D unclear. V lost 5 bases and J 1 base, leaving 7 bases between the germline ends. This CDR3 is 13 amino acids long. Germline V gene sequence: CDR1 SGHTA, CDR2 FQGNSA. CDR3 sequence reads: CASSPGGTDTQYF. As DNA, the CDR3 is TGTGCCAGCAGCCCCGGCGGCACAGATACGCAGTATTTT.

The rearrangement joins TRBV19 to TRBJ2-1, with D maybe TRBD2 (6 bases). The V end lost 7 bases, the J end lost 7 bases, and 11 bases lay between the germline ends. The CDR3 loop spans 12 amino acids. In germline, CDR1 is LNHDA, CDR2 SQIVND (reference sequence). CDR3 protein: CASIDGGNEQFF. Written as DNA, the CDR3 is TGTGCCAGTATTGATGGAGGGAATGAGCAGTTCTTC. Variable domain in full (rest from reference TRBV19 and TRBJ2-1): DGGITQSPKYLFRKEGQNVTLSCEQNLNHDAMYWYRQDPGQGLRLIYYSQIVNDFQKGDIAEGYSVSREKKESFPLTVTSAQKNPTAFYLCASIDGGNEQFFGPGTRLTVL.

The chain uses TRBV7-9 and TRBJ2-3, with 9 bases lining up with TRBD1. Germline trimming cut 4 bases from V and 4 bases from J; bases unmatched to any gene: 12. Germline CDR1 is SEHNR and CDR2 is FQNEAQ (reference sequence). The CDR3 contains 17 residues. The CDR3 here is CASSSAAGQGIADTQYF. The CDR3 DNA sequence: TGTGCCAGCAGCTCCGCTGCGGGACAGGGCATCGCAGATACGCAGTATTTT.

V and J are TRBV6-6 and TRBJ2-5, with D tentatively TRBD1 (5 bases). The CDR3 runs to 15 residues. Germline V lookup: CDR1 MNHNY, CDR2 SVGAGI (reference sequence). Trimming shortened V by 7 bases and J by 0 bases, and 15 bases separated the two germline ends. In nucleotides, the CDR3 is TGTGCCAGCACCAAACTACAGGAGAACCAAGAGACCCAGTACTTC. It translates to CASTKLQENQETQYF.

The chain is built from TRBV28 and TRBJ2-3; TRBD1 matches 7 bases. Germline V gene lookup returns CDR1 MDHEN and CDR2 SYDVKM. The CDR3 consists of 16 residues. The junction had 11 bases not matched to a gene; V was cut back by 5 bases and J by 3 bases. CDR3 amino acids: CASSPRQGDPTDTQYF. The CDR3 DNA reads TGTGCCAGCAGTCCCAGACAGGGCGATCCTACAGATACGCAGTATTTT.

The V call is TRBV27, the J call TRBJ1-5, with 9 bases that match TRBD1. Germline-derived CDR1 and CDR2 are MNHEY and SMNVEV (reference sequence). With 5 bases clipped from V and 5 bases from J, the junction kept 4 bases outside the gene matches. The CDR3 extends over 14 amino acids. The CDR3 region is CASSAGTGHQPQHF. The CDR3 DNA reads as TGTGCCAGCAGTGCCGGGACAGGGCATCAGCCCCAGCATTTT.

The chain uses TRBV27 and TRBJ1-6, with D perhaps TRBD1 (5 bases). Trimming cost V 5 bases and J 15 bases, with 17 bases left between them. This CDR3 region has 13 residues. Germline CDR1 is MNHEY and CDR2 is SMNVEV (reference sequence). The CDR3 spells CASSPPGPSGLHF. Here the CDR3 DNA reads TGTGCCAGCAGTCCTCCGGGGCCATCGGGCCTCCACTTT.

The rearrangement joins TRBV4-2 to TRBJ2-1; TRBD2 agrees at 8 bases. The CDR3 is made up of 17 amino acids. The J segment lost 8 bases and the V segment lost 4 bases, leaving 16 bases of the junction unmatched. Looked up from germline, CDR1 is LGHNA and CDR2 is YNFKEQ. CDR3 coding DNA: TGTGCCAGCAGCCGTCCCTTCGGGGGGGCCGAGTCCCATGAGCAGTTCTTC. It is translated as CASSRPFGGAESHEQFF.

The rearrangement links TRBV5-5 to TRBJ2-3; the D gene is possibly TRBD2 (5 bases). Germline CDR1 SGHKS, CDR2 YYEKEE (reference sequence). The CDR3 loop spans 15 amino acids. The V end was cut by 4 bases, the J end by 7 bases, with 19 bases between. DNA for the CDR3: TGTGCCAGCAGCCTAGACATCGGACTGGGCAATACGCAGTATTTT. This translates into CASSLDIGLGNTQYF.

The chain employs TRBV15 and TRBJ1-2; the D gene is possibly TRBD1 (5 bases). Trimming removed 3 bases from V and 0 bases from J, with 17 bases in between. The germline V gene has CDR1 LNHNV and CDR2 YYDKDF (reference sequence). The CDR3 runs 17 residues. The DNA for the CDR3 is TGTGCCACCAGCAGGGAACCGACAGAGCCTACTAACTATGGCTACACCTTC. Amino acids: CATSREPTEPTNYGYTF.

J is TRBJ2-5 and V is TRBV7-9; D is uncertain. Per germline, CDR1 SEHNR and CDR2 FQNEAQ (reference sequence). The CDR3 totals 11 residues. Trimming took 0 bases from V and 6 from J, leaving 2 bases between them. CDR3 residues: CASSLAQTQYF. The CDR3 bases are TGTGCCAGCAGCTTAGCCCAGACCCAGTACTTC.